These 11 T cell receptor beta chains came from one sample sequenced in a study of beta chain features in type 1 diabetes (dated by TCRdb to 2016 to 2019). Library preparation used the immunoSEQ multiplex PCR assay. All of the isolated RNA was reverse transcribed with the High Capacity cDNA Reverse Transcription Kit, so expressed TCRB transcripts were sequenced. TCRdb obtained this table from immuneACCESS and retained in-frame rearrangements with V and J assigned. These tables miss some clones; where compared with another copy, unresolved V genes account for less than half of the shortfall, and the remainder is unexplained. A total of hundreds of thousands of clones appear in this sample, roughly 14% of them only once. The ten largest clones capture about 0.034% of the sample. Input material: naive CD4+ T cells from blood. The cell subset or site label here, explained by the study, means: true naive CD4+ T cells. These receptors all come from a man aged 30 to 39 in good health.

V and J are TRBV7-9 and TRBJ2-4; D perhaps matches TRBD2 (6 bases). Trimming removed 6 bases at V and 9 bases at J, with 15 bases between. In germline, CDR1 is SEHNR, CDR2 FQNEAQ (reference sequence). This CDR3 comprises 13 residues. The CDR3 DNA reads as TGTGCCAGCAGTCGGGACTCCCAGGGCATTCAGTACTTC. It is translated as CASSRDSQGIQYF.

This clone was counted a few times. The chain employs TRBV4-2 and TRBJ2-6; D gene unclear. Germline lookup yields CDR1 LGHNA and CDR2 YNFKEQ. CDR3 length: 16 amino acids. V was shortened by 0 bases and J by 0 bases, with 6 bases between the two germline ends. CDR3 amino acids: CASSQEAISGANVLTF. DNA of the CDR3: TGTGCCAGCAGCCAAGAGGCGATCTCTGGGGCCAACGTCCTGACTTTC.

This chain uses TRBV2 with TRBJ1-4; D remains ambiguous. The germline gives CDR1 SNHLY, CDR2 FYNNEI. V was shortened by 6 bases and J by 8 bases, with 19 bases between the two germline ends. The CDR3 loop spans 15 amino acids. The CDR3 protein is CASSRELLGMEKLFF. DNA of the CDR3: TGTGCCAGCAGCCGAGAACTTTTGGGAATGGAAAAACTGTTTTTT.

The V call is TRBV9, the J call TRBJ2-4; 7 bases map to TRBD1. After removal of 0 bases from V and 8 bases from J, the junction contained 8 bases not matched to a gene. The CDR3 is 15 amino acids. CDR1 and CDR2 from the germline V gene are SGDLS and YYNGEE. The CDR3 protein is CASSVAPDRKDIQYF. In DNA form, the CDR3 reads TGTGCCAGCAGCGTAGCCCCGGACAGGAAGGACATTCAGTACTTC.

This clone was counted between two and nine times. Here the CDR3 DNA reads TGTGCCAGCAGCCCCCGCGGAGTTGGCAATCAGCCCCAGCATTTT. Its translation: CASSPRGVGNQPQHF. The rearrangement joins TRBV9 to TRBJ1-5; D unresolved. This CDR3 is built from 15 residues. Trimming left V 4 bases short and J 2 bases short, with 13 bases between. Germline CDR1 SGDLS, CDR2 YYNGEE.

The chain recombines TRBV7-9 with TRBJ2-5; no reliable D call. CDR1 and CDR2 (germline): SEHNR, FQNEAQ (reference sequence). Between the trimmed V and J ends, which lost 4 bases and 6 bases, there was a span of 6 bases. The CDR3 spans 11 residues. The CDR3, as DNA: TGTGCCAGCAGCTCAACGCAGACCCAGTACTTC. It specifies CASSSTQTQYF.

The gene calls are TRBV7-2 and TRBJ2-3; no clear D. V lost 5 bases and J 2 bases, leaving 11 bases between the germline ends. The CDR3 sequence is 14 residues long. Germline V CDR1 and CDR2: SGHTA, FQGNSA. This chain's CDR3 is CASSLGRVTDTQYF. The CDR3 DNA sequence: TGTGCCAGCAGCCTGGGTCGCGTCACAGATACGCAGTATTTT.

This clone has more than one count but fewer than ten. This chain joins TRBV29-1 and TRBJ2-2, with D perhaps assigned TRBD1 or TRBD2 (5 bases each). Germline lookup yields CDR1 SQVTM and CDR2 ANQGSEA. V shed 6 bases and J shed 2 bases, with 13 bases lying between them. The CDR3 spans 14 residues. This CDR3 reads CSVAWGINTGELFF. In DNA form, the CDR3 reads TGCAGCGTGGCCTGGGGGATCAACACCGGGGAGCTGTTTTTT.

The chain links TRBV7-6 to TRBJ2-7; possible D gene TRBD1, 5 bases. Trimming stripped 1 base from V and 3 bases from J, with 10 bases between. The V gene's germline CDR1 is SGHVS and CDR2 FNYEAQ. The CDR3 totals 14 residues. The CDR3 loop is CASSLGRTNYEQYF. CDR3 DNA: TGTGCCAGCAGCTTAGGAAGGACAAACTACGAGCAGTACTTC.

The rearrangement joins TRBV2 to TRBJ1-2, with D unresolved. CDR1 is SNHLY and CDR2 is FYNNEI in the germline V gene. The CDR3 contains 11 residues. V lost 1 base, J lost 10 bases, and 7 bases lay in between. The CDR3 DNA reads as TGTGCCAGCAGTGAAGTCGGTGTCTACACCTTC. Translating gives CASSEVGVYTF.

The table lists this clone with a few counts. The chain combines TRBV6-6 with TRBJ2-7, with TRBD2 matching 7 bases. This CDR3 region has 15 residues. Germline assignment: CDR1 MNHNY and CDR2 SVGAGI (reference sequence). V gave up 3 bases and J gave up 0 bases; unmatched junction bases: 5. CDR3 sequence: CASSYEAGSSYEQYF. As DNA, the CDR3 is TGTGCCAGCAGTTATGAAGCGGGGAGCTCCTACGAGCAGTACTTC.